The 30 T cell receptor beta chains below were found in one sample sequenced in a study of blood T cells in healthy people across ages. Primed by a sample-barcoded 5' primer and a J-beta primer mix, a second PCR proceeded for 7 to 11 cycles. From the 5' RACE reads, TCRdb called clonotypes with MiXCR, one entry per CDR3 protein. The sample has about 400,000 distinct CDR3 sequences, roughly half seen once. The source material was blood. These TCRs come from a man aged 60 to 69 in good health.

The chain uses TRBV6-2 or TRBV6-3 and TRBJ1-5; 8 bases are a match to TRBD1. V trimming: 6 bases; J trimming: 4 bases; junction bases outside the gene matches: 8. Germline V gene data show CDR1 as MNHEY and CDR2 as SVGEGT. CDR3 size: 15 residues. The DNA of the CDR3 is TGTGCCAGCAGGGACAGGGCCTCAGGGAATCAGCCCCAGCATTTT. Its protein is CASRDRASGNQPQHF.

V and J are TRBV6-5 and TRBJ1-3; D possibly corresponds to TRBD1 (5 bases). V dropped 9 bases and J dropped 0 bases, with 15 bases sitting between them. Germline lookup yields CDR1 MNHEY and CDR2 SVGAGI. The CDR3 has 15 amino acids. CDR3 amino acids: CASWDPGHSGNTIYF. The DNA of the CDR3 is TGTGCCAGTTGGGATCCAGGACACTCTGGAAACACCATATATTTT.

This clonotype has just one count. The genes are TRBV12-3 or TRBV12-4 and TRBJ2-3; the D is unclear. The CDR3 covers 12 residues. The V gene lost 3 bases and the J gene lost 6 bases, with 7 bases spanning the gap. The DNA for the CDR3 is TGTGCCAGCAGTTTCCGAAGGGATACGCAGTATTTT. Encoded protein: CASSFRRDTQYF.

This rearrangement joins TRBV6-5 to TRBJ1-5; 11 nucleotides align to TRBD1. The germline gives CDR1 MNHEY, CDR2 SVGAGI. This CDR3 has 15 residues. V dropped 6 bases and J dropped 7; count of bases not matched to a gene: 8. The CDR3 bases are TGTGCCAGCAGCCTACTTCGGACAGGGGGCCAGCCCCAGCATTTT. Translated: CASSLLRTGGQPQHF.

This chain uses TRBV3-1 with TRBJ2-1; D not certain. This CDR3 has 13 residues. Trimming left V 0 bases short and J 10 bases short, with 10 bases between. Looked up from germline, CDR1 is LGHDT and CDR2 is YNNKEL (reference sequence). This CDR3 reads CASSQDGLGEQFF. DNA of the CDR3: TGTGCCAGCAGCCAAGATGGGCTAGGGGAGCAGTTCTTC.

The CDR3 nucleotides are TGCAGCGTTTTCAGCGGGAGGGCCGGGGAGCAGTTCTTC. Its protein is CSVFSGRAGEQFF. This rearrangement joins TRBV29-1 to TRBJ2-1; 10 bases fit TRBD2. The CDR3 has 13 residues. The J segment lost 10 bases and the V segment lost 5 bases, leaving 8 bases of the junction unmatched. Germline CDR1 is SQVTM and CDR2 is ANQGSEA.

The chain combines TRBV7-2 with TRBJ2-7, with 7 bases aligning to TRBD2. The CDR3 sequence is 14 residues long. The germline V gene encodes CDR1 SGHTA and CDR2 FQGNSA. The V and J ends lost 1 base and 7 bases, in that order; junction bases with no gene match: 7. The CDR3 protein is CASSLVRLGGEQYF. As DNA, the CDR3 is TGTGCCAGCAGCTTAGTTAGGCTCGGGGGGGAGCAGTACTTC. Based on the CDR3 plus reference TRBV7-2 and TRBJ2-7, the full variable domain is GAGVSQSPSNKVTEKGKDVELRCDPISGHTALYWYRQSLGQGLEFLIYFQGNSAPDKSGLPSDRFSAERTGGSVSTLTIQRTQQEDSAVYLCASSLVRLGGEQYFGPGTRLTVT.

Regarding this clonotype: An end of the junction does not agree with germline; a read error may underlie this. The CDR3 spells CACSPRGSTDTQYF. The CDR3 DNA reads as TGTGCCTGCAGCCCTCGGGGGAGCACAGATACGCAGTATTTT. This chain uses TRBV3-1 with TRBJ2-3; TRBD2 might be the D (6 bases). CDR1 and CDR2 (germline): LGHDT, YNNKEL (reference sequence). This CDR3 is 14 amino acids long.

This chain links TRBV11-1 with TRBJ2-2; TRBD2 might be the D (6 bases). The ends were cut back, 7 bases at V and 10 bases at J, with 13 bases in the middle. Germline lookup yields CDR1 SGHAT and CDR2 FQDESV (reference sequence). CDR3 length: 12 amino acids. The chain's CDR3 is CASIWGGKELFF. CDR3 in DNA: TGTGCCAGCATCTGGGGAGGAAAGGAGCTGTTTTTT.

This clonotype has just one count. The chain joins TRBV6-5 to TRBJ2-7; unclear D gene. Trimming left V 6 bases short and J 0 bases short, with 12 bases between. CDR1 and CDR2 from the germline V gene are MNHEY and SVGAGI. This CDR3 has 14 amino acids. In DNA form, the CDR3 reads TGTGCCAGCAGCCACGGCGGACCCTCCTACGAGCAGTACTTC. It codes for CASSHGGPSYEQYF.

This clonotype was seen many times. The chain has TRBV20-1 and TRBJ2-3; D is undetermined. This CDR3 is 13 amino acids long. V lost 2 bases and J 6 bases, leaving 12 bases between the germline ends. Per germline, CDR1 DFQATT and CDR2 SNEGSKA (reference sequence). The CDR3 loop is CSARRTRPDTQYF. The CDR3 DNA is TGCAGTGCTAGACGAACCCGCCCGGATACGCAGTATTTT.

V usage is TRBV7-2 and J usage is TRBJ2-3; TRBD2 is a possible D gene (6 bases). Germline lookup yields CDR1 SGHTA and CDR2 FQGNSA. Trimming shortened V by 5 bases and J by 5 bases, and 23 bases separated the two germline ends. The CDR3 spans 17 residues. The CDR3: CASSPTSGLFGGDTQYF. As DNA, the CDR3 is TGTGCCAGCAGCCCGACCTCGGGACTTTTCGGGGGAGATACGCAGTATTTT.

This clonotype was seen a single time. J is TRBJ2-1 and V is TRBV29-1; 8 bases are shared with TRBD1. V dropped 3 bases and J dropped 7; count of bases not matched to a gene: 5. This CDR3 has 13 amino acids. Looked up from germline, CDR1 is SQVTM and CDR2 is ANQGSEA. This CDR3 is CSVDPTGGNEQFF. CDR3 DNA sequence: TGCAGCGTTGACCCCACAGGGGGTAATGAGCAGTTCTTC.

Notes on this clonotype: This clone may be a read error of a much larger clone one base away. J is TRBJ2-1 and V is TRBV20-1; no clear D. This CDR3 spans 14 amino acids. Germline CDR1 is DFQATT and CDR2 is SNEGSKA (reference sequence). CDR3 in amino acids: CSASAQTSYDEQFF. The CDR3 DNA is TGCAGTGCTAGTGCGCAAACATCCTACGATGAGCAGTTCTTC.

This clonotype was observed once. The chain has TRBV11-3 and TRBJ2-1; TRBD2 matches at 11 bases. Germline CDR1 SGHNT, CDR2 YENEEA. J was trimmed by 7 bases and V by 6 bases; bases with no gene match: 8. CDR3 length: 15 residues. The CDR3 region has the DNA TGTGCCAGCAGTTCCCCCGGACTAGCGGGTAATGAGCAGTTCTTC. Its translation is CASSSPGLAGNEQFF. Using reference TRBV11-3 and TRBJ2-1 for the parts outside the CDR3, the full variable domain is EAGVVQSPRYKIIEKKQPVAFWCNPISGHNTLYWYLQNLGQGPELLIRYENEEAVDDSQLPKDRFSAERLKGVDSTLKIQPAELGDSAVYLCASSSPGLAGNEQFFGPGTRLTVL.

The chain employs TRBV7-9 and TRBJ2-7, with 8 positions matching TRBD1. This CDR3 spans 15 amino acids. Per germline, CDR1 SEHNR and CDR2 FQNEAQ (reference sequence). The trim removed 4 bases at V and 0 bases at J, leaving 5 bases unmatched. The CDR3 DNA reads TGTGCCAGCAGCTACGGACAGGGCGCCTCCTACGAGCAGTACTTC. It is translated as CASSYGQGASYEQYF.

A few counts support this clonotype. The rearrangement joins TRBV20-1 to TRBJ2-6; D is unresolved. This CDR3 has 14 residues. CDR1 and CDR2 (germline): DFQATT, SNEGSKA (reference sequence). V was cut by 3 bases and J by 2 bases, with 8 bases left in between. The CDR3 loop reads CSASRQAGANVLTF. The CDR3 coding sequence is TGCAGTGCTAGCCGCCAGGCTGGGGCCAACGTCCTGACTTTC.

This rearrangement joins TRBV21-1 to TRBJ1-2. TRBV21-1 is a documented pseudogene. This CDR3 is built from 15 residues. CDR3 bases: TGTGCCAGCAGCAAAGAGGCAGGGCCAATCTATGGCTACACCTTC. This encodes CASSKEAGPIYGYTF.

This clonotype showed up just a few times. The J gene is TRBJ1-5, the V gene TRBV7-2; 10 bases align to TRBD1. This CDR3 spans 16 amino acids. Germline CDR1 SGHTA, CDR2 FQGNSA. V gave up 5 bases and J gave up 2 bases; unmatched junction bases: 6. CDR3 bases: TGTGCCAGCAGCGTCCGGGACAGGGGTGGCAATCAGCCCCAGCATTTT. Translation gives CASSVRDRGGNQPQHF.

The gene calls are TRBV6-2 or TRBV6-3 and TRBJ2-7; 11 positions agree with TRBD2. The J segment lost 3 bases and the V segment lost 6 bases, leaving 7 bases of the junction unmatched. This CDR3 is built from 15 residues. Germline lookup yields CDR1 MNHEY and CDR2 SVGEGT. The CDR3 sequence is CASRTRLAGFYEQYF. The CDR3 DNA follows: TGTGCCAGCAGGACCAGACTAGCGGGGTTCTACGAGCAGTACTTC.

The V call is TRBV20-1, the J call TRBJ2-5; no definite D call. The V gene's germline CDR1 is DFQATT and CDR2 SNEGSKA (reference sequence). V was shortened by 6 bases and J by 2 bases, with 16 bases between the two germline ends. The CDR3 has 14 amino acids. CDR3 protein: CSAPSLRVQETQYF. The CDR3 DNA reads TGCAGTGCACCGAGCCTACGGGTTCAAGAGACCCAGTACTTC.

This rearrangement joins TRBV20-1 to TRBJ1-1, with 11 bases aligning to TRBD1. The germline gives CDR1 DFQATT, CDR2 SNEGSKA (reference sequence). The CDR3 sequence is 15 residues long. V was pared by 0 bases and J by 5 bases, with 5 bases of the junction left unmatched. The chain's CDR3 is CSARDPDRGRTEAFF. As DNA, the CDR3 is TGCAGTGCTAGAGATCCGGACAGGGGGCGGACTGAAGCTTTCTTT.

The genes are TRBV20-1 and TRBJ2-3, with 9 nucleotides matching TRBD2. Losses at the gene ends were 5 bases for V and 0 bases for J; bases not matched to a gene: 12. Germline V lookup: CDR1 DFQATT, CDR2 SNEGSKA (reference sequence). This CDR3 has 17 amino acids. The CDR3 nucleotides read TGCAGTGCTGGGATAGCGGGAGAGGTGACTAGCACAGATACGCAGTATTTT. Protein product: CSAGIAGEVTSTDTQYF.

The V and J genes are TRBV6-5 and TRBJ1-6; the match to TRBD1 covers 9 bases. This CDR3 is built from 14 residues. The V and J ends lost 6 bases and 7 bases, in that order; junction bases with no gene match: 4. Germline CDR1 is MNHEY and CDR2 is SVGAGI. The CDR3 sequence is CASSFTGGNSPLHF. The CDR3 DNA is TGTGCCAGCAGCTTTACAGGGGGCAATTCACCCCTCCACTTT.

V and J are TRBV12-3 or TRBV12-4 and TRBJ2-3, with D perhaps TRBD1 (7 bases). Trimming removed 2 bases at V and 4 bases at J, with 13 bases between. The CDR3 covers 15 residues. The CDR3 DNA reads TGTGCCAGCAGTTTACAGGGGGGCCGAGCAGATACGCAGTATTTT. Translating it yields CASSLQGGRADTQYF.

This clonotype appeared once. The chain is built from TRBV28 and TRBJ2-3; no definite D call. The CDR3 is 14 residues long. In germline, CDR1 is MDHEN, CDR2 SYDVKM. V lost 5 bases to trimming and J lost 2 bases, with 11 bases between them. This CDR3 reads CASSNSGNTDTQYF. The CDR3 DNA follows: TGTGCCAGCAGTAACTCGGGTAACACAGATACGCAGTATTTT.

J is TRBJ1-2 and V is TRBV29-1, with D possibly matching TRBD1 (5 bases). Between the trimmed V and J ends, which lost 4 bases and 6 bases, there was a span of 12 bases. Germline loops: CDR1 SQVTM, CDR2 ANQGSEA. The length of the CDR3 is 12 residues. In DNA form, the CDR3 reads TGCAGCGTTGGTAGGGGATGGGATGGCTACACCTTC. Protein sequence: CSVGRGWDGYTF.

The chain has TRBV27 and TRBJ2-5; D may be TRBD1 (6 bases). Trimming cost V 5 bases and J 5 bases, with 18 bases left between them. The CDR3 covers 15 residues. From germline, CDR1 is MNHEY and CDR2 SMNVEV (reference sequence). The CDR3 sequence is CASSGRGTLEETQYF. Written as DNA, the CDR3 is TGTGCCAGCAGTGGTAGGGGGACGTTGGAGGAGACCCAGTACTTC.

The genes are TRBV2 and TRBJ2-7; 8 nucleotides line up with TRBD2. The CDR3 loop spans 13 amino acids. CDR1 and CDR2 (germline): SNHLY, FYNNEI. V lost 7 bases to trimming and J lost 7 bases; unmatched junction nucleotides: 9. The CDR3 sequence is CASKWTSFCEQYF. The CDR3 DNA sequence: TGTGCCAGCAAATGGACTAGCTTTTGTGAGCAGTACTTC.

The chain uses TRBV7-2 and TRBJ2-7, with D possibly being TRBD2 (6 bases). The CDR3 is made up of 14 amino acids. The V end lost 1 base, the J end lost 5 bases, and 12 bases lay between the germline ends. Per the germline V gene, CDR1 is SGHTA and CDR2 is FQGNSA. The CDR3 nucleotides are TGTGCCAGCAGCTTAGAGGAGGGTCGCCACGAGCAGTACTTC. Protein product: CASSLEEGRHEQYF.